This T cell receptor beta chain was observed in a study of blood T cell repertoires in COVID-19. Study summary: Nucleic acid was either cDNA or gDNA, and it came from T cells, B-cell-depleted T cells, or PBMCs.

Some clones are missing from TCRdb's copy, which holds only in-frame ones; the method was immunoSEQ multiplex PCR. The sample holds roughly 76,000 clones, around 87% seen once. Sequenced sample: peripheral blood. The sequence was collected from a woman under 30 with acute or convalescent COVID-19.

This CDR3 reads CASSLVPATNEKLFF. CDR3 coding DNA: TGCGCCAGCAGCTTGGTGCCGGCAACTAATGAAAAACTGTTTTTT. The chain is built from TRBV5-1 and TRBJ1-4; D is unresolved. The V and J ends lost 0 bases and 0 bases respectively, with 6 bases between them. There are 15 residues in the CDR3. In germline, CDR1 is SGHRS, CDR2 YFSETQ. The full variable domain, with the rest looked up from reference TRBV5-1 and TRBJ1-4, is KAGVTQTPRYLIKTRGQQVTLSCSPISGHRSVSWYQQTPGQGLQFLFEYFSETQRNKGNFPGRFSGRQFSNSRSEMNVSTLELGDSALYLCASSLVPATNEKLFFGSGTQLSVL.